What follows are 10 T cell receptor beta chains derived from one specimen sequenced in a study of T cells in Graves' hyperthyroidism and ophthalmopathy. From RNA transcripts, TCR beta CDR3 regions were amplified. First-round RT-PCR with HTBI primers amplified the TCR CDR3 region. Via MiXCR, TCRdb re-called the multiplex PCR reads, giving one row per CDR3 protein. This table has hundreds of thousands of distinct CDR3 sequences, about 45% appearing once. Source material: peripheral blood or thyroid tissue (not recorded which). These receptors came from an adult man with Graves' disease, either hyperthyroidism or ophthalmopathy (not recorded which).

This clonotype was counted many times. The chain is built from TRBV12-3 or TRBV12-4 and TRBJ1-2; possibly TRBD1 for D (6 bases). Trimming shortened V by 6 bases and J by 9 bases, and 17 bases separated the two germline ends. This CDR3 spans 13 amino acids. CDR3 residues: CASSPRQVWSYTF. Written as DNA, the CDR3 is TGTGCCAGCAGCCCTCGACAGGTTTGGAGCTACACCTTC.

This clonotype appeared a few times. The chain combines TRBV29-1 with TRBJ1-3; D is unresolved. The CDR3 runs to 12 residues. CDR1 SQVTM and CDR2 ANQGSEA come from the germline V gene. Trimming cost V 3 bases and J 7 bases, with 10 bases left between them. The CDR3 sequence: CSVERSMNTIYF. The CDR3 DNA reads TGCAGCGTTGAGCGGAGCATGAACACCATATATTTT.

The V gene is TRBV25-1, the J gene TRBJ1-6, with 7 bases fitting TRBD1. Germline V gives CDR1 MGHDK, CDR2 SYGVNS. The CDR3 is 15 residues long. J lost 6 bases, V lost 5 bases, and 7 bases had no gene match. The CDR3, as DNA: TGTGCCAGCAGTTACTCCGGGACAGTTAATTCACCCCTCCACTTT. This gives the protein CASSYSGTVNSPLHF.

This clonotype was seen at least ten times. V and J are TRBV20-1 and TRBJ2-7, with TRBD1 matching 7 bases. With V trimmed by 5 bases and J by 2 bases, 3 bases remained unmatched. This CDR3 has 12 amino acids. Germline-derived CDR1 and CDR2 are DFQATT and SNEGSKA (reference sequence). The CDR3 nucleotides read TGCAGTGCTGGGGGACAGCCCTACGAGCAGTACTTC. Protein product: CSAGGQPYEQYF.

This clonotype was seen repeatedly, ten times or more. This chain uses TRBV2 with TRBJ1-2, with TRBD1 as a possible D gene (5 bases). This CDR3 has 12 amino acids. Looked up from germline, CDR1 is SNHLY and CDR2 is FYNNEI. Trimming shortened V by 10 bases and J by 4 bases, and 13 bases separated the two germline ends. CDR3 bases: TGTGCCATTACCGGACAAGGCTATGGCTACACCTTC. Amino acid sequence: CAITGQGYGYTF.

This clonotype was counted a few times. This chain joins TRBV19 and TRBJ2-7, with D possibly TRBD1 on 6 matching bases. Germline CDR1 LNHDA, CDR2 SQIVND (reference sequence). The CDR3 is 15 amino acids. Trimming stripped 5 bases from V and 2 bases from J, with 16 bases between. CDR3 in DNA: TGTGCCAGTAGTGTAAGCCGGGACACCCCCTACGAGCAGTACTTC. Its protein product is CASSVSRDTPYEQYF.

This chain connects TRBV7-9 to TRBJ1-6; a possible D gene is TRBD1 (5 bases). The CDR3 is 13 amino acids. The V end was cut by 6 bases, the J end by 10 bases, with 13 bases between. CDR1 and CDR2 from the germline V gene are SEHNR and FQNEAQ (reference sequence). As DNA, the CDR3 is TGTGCCAGCAGTGGGGGGAATGAATCACCCCTCCACTTT. It yields the protein CASSGGNESPLHF.

Only one count was recorded for this clonotype. CDR3 sequence reads: CASSVDDRGRWDGYTF. In nucleotides, the CDR3 is TGTGCCAGCAGCGTAGATGACAGGGGGCGCTGGGATGGCTACACCTTC. The J gene is TRBJ1-2, the V gene TRBV9; TRBD1 aligns across 10 bases. Germline loops: CDR1 SGDLS, CDR2 YYNGEE. V dropped 0 bases and J dropped 6; count of bases not matched to a gene: 8. The CDR3 totals 16 residues.

The V and J genes are TRBV7-9 and TRBJ1-6; no firm D call. From germline, CDR1 is SEHNR and CDR2 FQNEAQ (reference sequence). The germline V and J ends were trimmed by 5 bases and 7 bases, with 9 bases remaining between them. This CDR3 is built from 13 residues. For the CDR3, the DNA is TGTGCCAGCAGCCCACCCCCAAATTCACCCCTCCACTTT. Amino acids: CASSPPPNSPLHF.

The chain couples TRBV7-9 to TRBJ2-7, with TRBD2 identical over 12 bases. The germline V gene encodes CDR1 SEHNR and CDR2 FQNEAQ (reference sequence). CDR3 size: 15 residues. Losses at the gene ends were 5 bases for V and 2 bases for J; bases not matched to a gene: 4. In DNA, the CDR3 is TGTGCCAGCAGCCTCCGGACTAGCGGGGCCTACGAGCAGTACTTC. Protein product: CASSLRTSGAYEQYF.